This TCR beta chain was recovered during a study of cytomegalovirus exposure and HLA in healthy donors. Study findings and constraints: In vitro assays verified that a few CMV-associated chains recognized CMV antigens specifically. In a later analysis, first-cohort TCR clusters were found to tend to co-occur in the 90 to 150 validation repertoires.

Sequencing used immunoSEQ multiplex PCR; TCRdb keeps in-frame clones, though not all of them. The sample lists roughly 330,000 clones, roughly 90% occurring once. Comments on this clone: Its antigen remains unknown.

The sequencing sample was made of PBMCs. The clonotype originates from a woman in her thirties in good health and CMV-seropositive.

The CDR3 nucleotides read TGTGCCAGCAGCTTAGCGGGGGAGAATCAGCCCCAGCATTTT. Its protein product is CASSLAGENQPQHF. The chain employs TRBV11-2 and TRBJ1-5; TRBD1 might be the D (5 bases). CDR1 and CDR2 (germline): SGHAT, FQNNGV. The CDR3 runs to 14 residues. V was cut by 1 base and J by 4 bases, with 8 bases left in between.